This T cell receptor (beta chain) was documented in a study of beta chain features in type 1 diabetes. Study information: Sorted cells examined across all samples numbered 107,917,701. Whole-study findings and limits: The study found moderately but significantly shorter TCRB CDR3s in all four CD4+ subsets of Type 1 diabetes patients.

The authors reverse transcribed all of the isolated RNA, so sequencing captured expressed TCRB transcripts. Assay used: immunoSEQ multiplex PCR; TCRdb lists only in-frame clones, some missing. The data hold around 430,000 clones, with roughly 30% observed a single time. Concerning this clone: The antigen is unknown.

The V gene end was trimmed by 3 bases and the J gene end by 6 bases; junction bases not matched to a gene: 6. The CDR3 contains 15 residues. Germline V CDR1 and CDR2: SGDLS, YYNGEE. Once sorted, every population was more than 95% pure. Sequencing input: naive CD4+ T cells from blood. This chain connects TRBV9 to TRBJ2-4; 10 nucleotides align to TRBD2. This clonotype originated in a man between 18 and 35 years old in good health. CDR3 sequence: CASSERTSGLNIQYF. The CDR3 DNA follows: TGTGCCAGCAGCGAGCGGACTAGCGGACTAAACATTCAGTACTTC.